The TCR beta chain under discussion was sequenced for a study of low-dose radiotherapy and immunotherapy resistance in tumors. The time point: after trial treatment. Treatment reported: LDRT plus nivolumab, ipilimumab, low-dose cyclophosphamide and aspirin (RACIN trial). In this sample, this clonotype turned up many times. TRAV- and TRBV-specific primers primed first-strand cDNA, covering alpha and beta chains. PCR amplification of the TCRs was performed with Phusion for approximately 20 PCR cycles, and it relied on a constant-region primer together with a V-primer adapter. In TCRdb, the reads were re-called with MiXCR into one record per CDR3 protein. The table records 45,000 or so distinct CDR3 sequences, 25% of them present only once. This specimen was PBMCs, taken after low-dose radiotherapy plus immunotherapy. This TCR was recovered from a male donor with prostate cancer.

The CDR3, as DNA: TGTGCCAGCAGTCCCAGAGGCAGGGACAATCAGCCCCAGCATTTT. Translation: CASSPRGRDNQPQHF. The V gene is TRBV6-5, the J gene TRBJ1-5, with D perhaps TRBD1 (5 bases). The CDR3 contains 15 residues. Trimming cost V 5 bases and J 3 bases, with 14 bases left between them. CDR1 and CDR2 from the germline V gene are MNHEY and SVGAGI.